This section outlines one T cell receptor beta chain sequence together with its context. A read error is possible here, since a much larger clone lies one base away. This sample is part of a study of molecular identifiers for immune sequencing clone quantification. TCRdb processed the PCR reads anew with MiXCR; each CDR3 protein has one entry. The sample lists over 600,000 distinct CDR3 sequences; about 20% were seen once. This CDR3 comprises 14 residues. Germline loops: CDR1 MNHEY, CDR2 SMNVEV (reference sequence). The source is a human donor in good health. Some libraries in this study had Jurkat cell RNA spiked in. This chain joins TRBV27 and TRBJ2-1; TRBD2 matches 14 bases. The sequenced material came from naive CD8+ T cells from blood, with Jurkat cell RNA spiked in. Specified subset: FACS-sorted CD8+CD4-CCR7+CD45RA+ naive T cells. The CDR3 DNA sequence: TGTGCCAGCAGGGGACTAGCGGGAGCCAATGAGCGGTTCTTC. This translates into CASRGLAGANERFF.